This entry is about one TCR beta chain. Antigen unknown. As to time point: patch test 3, about 24 weeks after DPC sensitization. Treatment reported: therapeutic diphenylcyclopropenone sensitization with weekly scalp DPC. The data stem from a study of human T cells and chemical hapten exposure. General study points: Sensitization with DPC brought no change to TCRs above 1 in 1000 in frequency.

Trimming removed 2 bases from V and 6 bases from J, with 10 bases in between. This CDR3 has 13 amino acids. The germline CDR1 and CDR2 sequences are WNHNN and SYGVQD (reference sequence). MiXCR, applied by TCRdb to the RACE reads, yields one record per CDR3 protein. Of about 92,000 distinct CDR3 sequences listed, about 11% are singletons. The chain joins TRBV10-1 to TRBJ1-2, with D unclear. Material: whole blood, obtained in connection with sensitization to the hapten diphenylcyclopropenone (DPC). The receptor was isolated from a woman aged 25 to 39 with alopecia areata. Some clones in this sample may be carry-over from other donors' samples. In nucleotides, the CDR3 is TGCGCCAGCAGTGAGCGCCACACAGATGGCTACACCTTC. Translating it yields CASSERHTDGYTF.